This T cell receptor beta chain was sequenced during a study of cytomegalovirus exposure and HLA in healthy donors (dated by TCRdb to about 2017). About the full investigation: An earlier analysis of approximately 550 of the donors reported approximately 270 Gb of sequence data and more than 90 million unique TCR beta sequences from 150 million to 200 million T cells. About 300 gigabases of sequencing data and tens of millions of unique TCR sequences were included in an early release covering roughly 600 HLA-typed donors. Of the roughly 410 genotyped donors, 81% were placed in the genetic ancestry cluster associated with self-reported Caucasian donors. The study aimed to test whether cataloging public T cell receptors could reveal signatures of past pathogen exposure. Using immunosequencing, the study profiled T cell repertoires from about 650 subjects and related those repertoires to cytomegalovirus serostatus. A separate validation cohort of 100 to 150 different subjects was used in addition to the approximately 700-subject first cohort. High-throughput TCR immunosequencing, statistical association of individual TCRs with disease status, and machine learning were combined to predict cytomegalovirus infection status. A later analysis re-analyzed previously published TCR beta repertoires from approximately 700 donors and added high-resolution HLA genotyping to study TCR occurrence patterns. The later analysis used no new phenotypic data to find candidate immune exposures, relying instead on TCR beta sequences and their occurrence across donors. An earlier analysis of about 620 of the donors applied high-throughput TCR beta sequencing to assess whether each TCR beta V gene segment acted as functional or pseudogenic. Donor age, sex, ethnicity and CMV serostatus were collected together with the repertoire data. In a later genetic analysis, genome-wide SNP genotypes for about three fifths of the roughly 670 donors were used, and that subset was treated as a discovery cohort. Every discovery cohort repertoire had been produced on one sequencing platform. Class I and class II HLA loci were covered by the typing at four-digit resolution. Typing coverage varied by locus: roughly 629-640 donors for A, B, C, DRB1 and DQB1; about 520 for DQA1; about 600 for DPA1; fewer than 480 for DPB1. Roughly 5 DR-DQ haplotypes were handled as single units for association and clustering because linkage in the cohort was strong. Across 300 to 500 genotyped donors of the cohort, an average of roughly 200,000 unique TCR beta nucleotide sequences per donor were sequenced, and roughly a sixth of those sequences were non-productive.

Beyond this particular receptor, the publication reports: In an earlier analysis of several hundred of the donors, most TCR beta V segments were observed in productive rearrangements about 90% or about 30% of the time, broadly matching IMGT annotations. A later analysis found that most CMV-associated TCR beta chains appeared HLA-restricted, with HLA associations seemingly driven largely by CMV exposure. Some IMGT-functional V segments, including TRBV6-2 and TRBV6-3, could not be told apart with the 87-base-pair reads, so those segments were excluded. A later analysis reported that several top co-occurrence clusters appeared linked to parvovirus B19, influenza, CMV and Epstein-Barr virus. According to a later genetic analysis, donors in an Asian-associated ancestry cluster had fewer N-insertions in productive TCRs than the roughly 670-donor mean. While some public TCRs were present in many individuals, most TCR sequences turned up only very rarely across donors. A later analysis found that TCR association rates varied across HLA loci, with DRB1 alleles showing the most associated TCRs and HLA-C alleles the fewest. The sequencing pipeline was judged likely to have produced a cluster of highly shared sequence variants as a technical artifact. In the study, around 150 TCR beta chains were listed as associated with cytomegalovirus. HLA typing was unavailable for some donors at each locus, so association tests used only the typed subset. A later analysis found that HLA-associated TCR beta chains were more clonally expanded and had lower generation probabilities than equally common non-associated chains. A later genetic analysis associated a missense DCLRE1C variant with V-gene and J-gene trimming of TCR beta chains, and an independent cohort replicated the association. Roughly uniform sequencing depth across donors was assumed in presence/absence analyses, although this assumption may not hold. CMV serostatus was the only immune exposure information available for the cohort. Because counts were too low, seventeen rarely observed V segments, including chromosome 9 orphons, were excluded from the earlier analysis of about 500 of the donors. At a false discovery rate of 0.05, a later analysis linked 16,951 TCR beta sequences to specific HLA alleles. The classifier was reported to diagnose cytomegalovirus status with high specificity and sensitivity in both the original and validation cohorts. A further reported finding was that TCR beta sequences accurately predicted the HLA-A and HLA-B alleles for most subjects in the first cohort. Linkage disequilibrium might explain the correlated functional status among segregating V segments, but an unknown experimental factor could not be excluded. Only TCR beta chains were sequenced in this cohort, and the absence of alpha or paired-chain data limited detectable features. Three of the identified cytomegalovirus-associated TCR beta chains were confirmed in vitro to be specific for cytomegalovirus antigens. According to the authors, the approach could potentially be generalized to other disease states and immunological phenotypes. Strong co-occurrence of HLA alleles, especially DR and DQ, made assigning TCR associations to individual alleles difficult.

Library generation was performed with the immunoSEQ multiplex PCR assay. For the multiplex PCR, a mixture combining 60 forward primers for TCR Vbeta segments and 13 reverse primers for TCR Jbeta segments was used. The CDR3 region of rearranged TCR beta genes was amplified from genomic DNA by a multiplex PCR assay. The amplified TCR beta libraries were sequenced on the Illumina HiSeq System as 87-base-pair reads. On the study's bioinformatics: A later analysis counted about 80 million unique TCR beta chains across the 550 to 750 repertoires, and 9 million to 14 million of these chains were shared by at least two donors. Raw reads were error-corrected and collapsed into unique sequences by a nearest-neighbor algorithm in which closely related sequences were merged to remove PCR and sequencing errors. To assign V, D and J gene segments, CDR3 sequences were aligned to IMGT reference sequences. For a sequence to be retained, a match of at least six nucleotides to both a V gene segment and a J gene segment was required. A rearrangement counted as productive if the CDR3 had no stop codons and remained in frame with V and J, and every other rearrangement counted as non-productive. CDR3 was defined by IMGT convention, running from the second conserved V-encoded cysteine to the conserved J-encoded phenylalanine. In an earlier analysis of around 600 of the donors, sequences lacking an unambiguous match to a single V gene segment were excluded. An earlier analysis of several hundred of the donors called V segments functional above 56.7% productive rearrangements and segregating when the between-donor standard deviation exceeded 5%. A statistical classification framework was built to diagnose cytomegalovirus status from the catalog of TCR beta chain sequences. A later analysis assigned V and J genes by comparing TCR nucleotide sequences with IMGT/GENE-DB human TR gene sequences. In a later analysis, CDR3 sequences and most-parsimonious VDJ recombination scenarios were assigned using the TCRdist pipeline. In a later analysis, every TCR beta chain was defined by the combination of its CDR3 amino acid sequence and its V-gene family, and reads without a unique V-gene family were dropped. As a way to deal with suspected cross-contamination and a sequencing artifact, a later analysis dropped approximately 590 nucleotide sequences that were highly shared and had low generation probability. In a later analysis, a clonal expansion index was calculated for each public chain from normalized within-repertoire ranks of inferred template counts. A later analysis computed generation probabilities with a VDJ recombination model fitted to out-of-frame rearrangements, and checked the results against IGoR. In a later analysis, hypergeometric tests were used to score TCR-TCR, TCR-HLA and TCR-CMV co-occurrence, with a repertoire-size bias correction applied to TCR pairs. A later analysis estimated false discovery rates by permuting HLA or CMV assignments 20 times. In a later analysis, co-occurring TCRs were grouped with DBSCAN, and TCRdist sequence similarity was added when clustering was performed within HLA-allele-positive subsets. Repertoires with fewer than 30,000 or more than 120,000 public chains, plus five repertoires with anomalous nucleotide sharing, were excluded from co-occurrence clustering. Entries here come from immuneACCESS through TCRdb and include only in-frame sequences with V and J called. Some clones fail to appear in such tables; in the studies checked, an unresolved V gene covers under half of the shortfall, and the cause of the remainder is unknown. From that table come the V and J calls and clone size; the DNA was used to work out D and trimming. For this sample the table gives about 130,000 clones, of which about 80% were detected only once. The ten biggest clones cover roughly 3.7% of the sample.

Remarks on this clone: No cognate antigen has been identified for it. Within one base of it there is no much larger clone, and no base qualities were kept.

The cohort consisted of fewer than 700 healthy bone marrow donors. At the time of sampling, every cohort member was nominally healthy, though immune exposures that went unrecorded were likely present. The donor was CMV seropositive and was included in the group of 270 or so seropositive cohort members. Each donor provided a peripheral blood sample, and peripheral blood mononuclear cells were used for TCR beta sequencing. Genomic DNA was extracted from the blood cell samples with the Qiagen DNeasy Blood Extraction Kit. Measured from the cysteine to the phenylalanine, the CDR3 is 14 residues long. This entry keeps only the CDR3 DNA: 42 bases, framed from base 1. The germline V gene supplies CDR1 SGHTS and CDR2 YDEGEE. V trim: 4 bases; J trim: 5 bases; unmatched bases: 4.

The rearranged segments are TRBV5-8 and TRBJ1-3; TRBD1 aligns with 9 central bases. Material: PBMCs. The source of this sequence is a woman aged 40 to 50 in good health and CMV-seropositive. The sequence in DNA is TGTGCCAGCAGCCCGGGACAGGGAAGAAACACCATATATTTT. Translated, it gives CASSPGQGRNTIYF.